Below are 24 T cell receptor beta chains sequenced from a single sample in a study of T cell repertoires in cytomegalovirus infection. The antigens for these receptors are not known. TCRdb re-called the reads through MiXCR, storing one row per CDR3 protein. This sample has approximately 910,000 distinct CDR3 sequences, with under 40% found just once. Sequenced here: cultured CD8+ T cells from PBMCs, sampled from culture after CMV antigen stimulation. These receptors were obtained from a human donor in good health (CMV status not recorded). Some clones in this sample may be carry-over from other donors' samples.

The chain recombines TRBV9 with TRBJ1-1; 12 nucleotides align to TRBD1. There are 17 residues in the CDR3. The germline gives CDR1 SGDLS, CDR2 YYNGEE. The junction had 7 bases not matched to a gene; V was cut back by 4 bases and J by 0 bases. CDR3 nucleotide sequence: TGTGCCAGCAGCCCCTTGGGACAGGGGGCTTTGAACACTGAAGCTTTCTTT. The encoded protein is CASSPLGQGALNTEAFF.

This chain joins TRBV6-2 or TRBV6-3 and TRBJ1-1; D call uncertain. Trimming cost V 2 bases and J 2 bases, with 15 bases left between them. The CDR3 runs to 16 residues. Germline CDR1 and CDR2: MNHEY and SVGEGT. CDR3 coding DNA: TGTGCCAGCAGTTACCTGGGAGTCCCCTTAAACACTGAAGCTTTCTTT. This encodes CASSYLGVPLNTEAFF.

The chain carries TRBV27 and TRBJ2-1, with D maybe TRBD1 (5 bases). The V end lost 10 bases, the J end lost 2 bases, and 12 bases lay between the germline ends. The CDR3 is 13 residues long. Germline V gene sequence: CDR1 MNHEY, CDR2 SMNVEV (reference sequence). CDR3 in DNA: TGTGCCACAACCCCAGGGCCCTACAATGAGCAGTTCTTC. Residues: CATTPGPYNEQFF.

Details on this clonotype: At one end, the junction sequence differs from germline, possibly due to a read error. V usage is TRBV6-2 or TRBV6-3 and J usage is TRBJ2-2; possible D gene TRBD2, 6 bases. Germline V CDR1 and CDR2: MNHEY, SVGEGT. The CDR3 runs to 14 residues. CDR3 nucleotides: TGTGCCAGCAGTTTAACTAGCCTCGTCGGGGATCTGTTTTTT. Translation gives CASSLTSLVGDLFF.

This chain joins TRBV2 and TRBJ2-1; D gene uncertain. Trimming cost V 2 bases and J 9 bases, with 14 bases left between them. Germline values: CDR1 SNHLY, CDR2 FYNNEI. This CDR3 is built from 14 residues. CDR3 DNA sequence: TGTGCCAGCAGTGAACGGTTAAGTGTGGTTGAGCAGTTCTTC. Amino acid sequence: CASSERLSVVEQFF.

The CDR3 region has the DNA TGTGCCAGCAGTTATACAAGCGATGAGCAGTTCTTC. Protein: CASSYTSDEQFF. The genes are TRBV6-2 or TRBV6-3 and TRBJ2-1; D call uncertain. V shed 3 bases and J shed 8 bases, with 8 bases lying between them. CDR3 length: 12 amino acids. CDR1 MNHEY and CDR2 SVGEGT come from the germline V gene.

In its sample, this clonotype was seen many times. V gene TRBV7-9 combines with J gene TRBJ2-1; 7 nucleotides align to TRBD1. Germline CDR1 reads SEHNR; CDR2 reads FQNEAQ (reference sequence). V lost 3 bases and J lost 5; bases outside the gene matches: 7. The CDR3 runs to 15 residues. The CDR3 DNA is TGTGCCAGCAGCTTGGCGCAGGGGGTTCACAATGAGCAGTTCTTC. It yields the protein CASSLAQGVHNEQFF.

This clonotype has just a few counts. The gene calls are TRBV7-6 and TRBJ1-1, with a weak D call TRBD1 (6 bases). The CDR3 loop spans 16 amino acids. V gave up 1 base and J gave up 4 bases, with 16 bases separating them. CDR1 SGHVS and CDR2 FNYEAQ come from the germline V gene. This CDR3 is CASSLEGVGGITEAFF. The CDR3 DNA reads TGTGCCAGCAGCTTAGAGGGGGTGGGGGGTATCACTGAAGCTTTCTTT.

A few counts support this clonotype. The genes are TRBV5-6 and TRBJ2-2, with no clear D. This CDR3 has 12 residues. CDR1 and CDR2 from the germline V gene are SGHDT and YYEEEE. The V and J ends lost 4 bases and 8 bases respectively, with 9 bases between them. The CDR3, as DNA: TGTGCCAGCAGCGCCTCAGCAGGGGAGCTGTTTTTT. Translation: CASSASAGELFF.

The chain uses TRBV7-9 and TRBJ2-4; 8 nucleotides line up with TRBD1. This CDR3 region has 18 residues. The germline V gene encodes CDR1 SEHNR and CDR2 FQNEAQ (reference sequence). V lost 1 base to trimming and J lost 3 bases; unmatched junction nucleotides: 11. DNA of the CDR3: TGTGCCAGCAGCTTAGAGGATGACAGGGGTTTAGACAAAAACATTCAGTACTTC. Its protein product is CASSLEDDRGLDKNIQYF.

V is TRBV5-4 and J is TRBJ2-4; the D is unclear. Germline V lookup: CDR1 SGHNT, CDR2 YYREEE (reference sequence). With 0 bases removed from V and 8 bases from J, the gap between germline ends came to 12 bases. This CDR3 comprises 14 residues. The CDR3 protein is CASSLEGYMDIQYF. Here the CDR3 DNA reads TGTGCCAGCAGCTTGGAAGGGTATATGGACATTCAGTACTTC.

The CDR3 sequence is CASSSSGSFTDTQYF. The CDR3 bases are TGTGCCAGCAGCTCAAGTGGCAGCTTCACAGATACGCAGTATTTT. The chain has TRBV7-4 and TRBJ2-3; no clear D. Germline loops: CDR1 SGHVT, CDR2 SQSDAQ. This CDR3 spans 15 amino acids. The V end was cut by 4 bases, the J end by 2 bases, with 13 bases between.

The CDR3 sequence: CASSPDPGGRDEQFF. DNA for the CDR3: TGTGCCAGCAGTCCCGATCCGGGGGGCAGGGATGAGCAGTTCTTC. The V gene is TRBV27, the J gene TRBJ2-1; possibly TRBD2 for D (7 bases). CDR1 MNHEY and CDR2 SMNVEV come from the germline V gene (reference sequence). The CDR3 loop spans 15 amino acids. The V and J ends lost 5 bases and 8 bases respectively, with 19 bases between them.

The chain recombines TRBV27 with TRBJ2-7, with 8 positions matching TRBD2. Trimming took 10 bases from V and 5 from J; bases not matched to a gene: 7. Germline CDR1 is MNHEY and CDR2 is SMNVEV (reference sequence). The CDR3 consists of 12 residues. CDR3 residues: CATTTGGDEQYF. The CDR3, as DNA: TGTGCCACCACGACGGGGGGGGACGAGCAGTACTTC.

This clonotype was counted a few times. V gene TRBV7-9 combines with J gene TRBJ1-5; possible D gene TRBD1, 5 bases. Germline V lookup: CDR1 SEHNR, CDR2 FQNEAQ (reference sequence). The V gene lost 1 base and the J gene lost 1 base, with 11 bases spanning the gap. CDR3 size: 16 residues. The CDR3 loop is CASSLGDRGSNQPQHF. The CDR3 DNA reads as TGTGCCAGCAGCTTAGGGGACCGGGGAAGCAATCAGCCCCAGCATTTT. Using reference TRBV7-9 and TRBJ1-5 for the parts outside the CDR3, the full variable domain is DTGVSQNPRHKITKRGQNVTFRCDPISEHNRLYWYRQTLGQGPEFLTYFQNEAQLEKSRLLSDRFSAERPKGSFSTLEIQRTEQGDSAMYLCASSLGDRGSNQPQHFGDGTRLSIL.

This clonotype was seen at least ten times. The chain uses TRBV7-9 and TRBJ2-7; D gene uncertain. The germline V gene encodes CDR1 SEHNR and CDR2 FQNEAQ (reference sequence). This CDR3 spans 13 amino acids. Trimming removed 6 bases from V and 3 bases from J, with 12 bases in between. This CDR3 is CASRSPNYYEQYF. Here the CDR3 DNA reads TGTGCCAGCAGATCACCCAACTACTACGAGCAGTACTTC.

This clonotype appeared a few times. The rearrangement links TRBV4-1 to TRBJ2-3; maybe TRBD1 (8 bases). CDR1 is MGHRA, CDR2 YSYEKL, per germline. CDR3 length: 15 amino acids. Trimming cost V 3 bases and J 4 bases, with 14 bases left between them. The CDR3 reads CASSHRTGRADTQYF. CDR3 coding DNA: TGCGCCAGCAGCCACAGGACAGGGAGGGCAGATACGCAGTATTTT.

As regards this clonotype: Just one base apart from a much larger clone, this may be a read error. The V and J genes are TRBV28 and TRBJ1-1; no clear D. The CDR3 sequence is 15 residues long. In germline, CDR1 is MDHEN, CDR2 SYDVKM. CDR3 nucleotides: TGTGCCAACAGTTTATGGGCAGACATGAACACTGAAGCTTTCTTT. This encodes CANSLWADMNTEAFF.

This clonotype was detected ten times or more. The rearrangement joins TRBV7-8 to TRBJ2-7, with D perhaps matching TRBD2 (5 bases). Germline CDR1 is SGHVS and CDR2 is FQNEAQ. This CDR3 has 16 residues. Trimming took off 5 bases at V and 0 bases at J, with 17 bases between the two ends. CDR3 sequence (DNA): TGTGCCAGCAGCCGACGCGGAGGCCTGAGCTCCTACGAGCAGTACGTC. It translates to CASSRRGGLSSYEQYV.

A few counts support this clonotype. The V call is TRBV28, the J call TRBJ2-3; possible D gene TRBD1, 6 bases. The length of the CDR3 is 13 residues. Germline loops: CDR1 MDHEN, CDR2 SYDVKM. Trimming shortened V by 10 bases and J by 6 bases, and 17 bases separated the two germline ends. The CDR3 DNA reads TGTGCCACCCGGGGCAGGGGAGACGATACGCAGTATTTT. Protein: CATRGRGDDTQYF.

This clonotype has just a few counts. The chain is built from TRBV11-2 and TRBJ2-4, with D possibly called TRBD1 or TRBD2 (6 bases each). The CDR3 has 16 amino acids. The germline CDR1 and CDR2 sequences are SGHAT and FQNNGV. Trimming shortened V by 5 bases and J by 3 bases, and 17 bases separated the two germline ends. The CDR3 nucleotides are TGTGCCAGCAGCCCTAGGGGGGCTTCGGGCAAAAACATTCAGTACTTC. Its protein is CASSPRGASGKNIQYF. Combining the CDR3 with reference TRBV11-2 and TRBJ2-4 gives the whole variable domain EAGVAQSPRYKIIEKRQSVAFWCNPISGHATLYWYQQILGQGPKLLIQFQNNGVVDDSQLPKDRFSAERLKGVDSTLKIQPAKLEDSAVYLCASSPRGASGKNIQYFGAGTRLSVL.

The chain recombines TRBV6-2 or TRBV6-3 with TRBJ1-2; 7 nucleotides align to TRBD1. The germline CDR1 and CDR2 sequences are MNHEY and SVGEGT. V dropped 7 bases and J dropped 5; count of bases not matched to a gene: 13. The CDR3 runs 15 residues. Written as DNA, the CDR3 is TGTGCCAGCAAGAGACAGGGTGACACCCTATATGGCTACACCTTC. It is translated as CASKRQGDTLYGYTF.

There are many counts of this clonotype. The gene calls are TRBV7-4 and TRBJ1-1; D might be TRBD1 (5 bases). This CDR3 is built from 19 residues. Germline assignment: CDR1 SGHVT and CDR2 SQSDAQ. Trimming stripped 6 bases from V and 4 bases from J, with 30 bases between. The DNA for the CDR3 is TGTGCCAGCAGTTTTACAAGGGGAGTAGGGGTGGGGGGGAGCACTGAAGCTTTCTTT. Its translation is CASSFTRGVGVGGSTEAFF.

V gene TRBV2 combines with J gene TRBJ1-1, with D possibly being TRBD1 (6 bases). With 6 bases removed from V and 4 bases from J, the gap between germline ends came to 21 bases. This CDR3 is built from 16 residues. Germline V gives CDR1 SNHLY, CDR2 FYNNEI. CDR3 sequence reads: CASSAPRGGGGTEAFF. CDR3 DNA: TGTGCCAGCAGCGCCCCGCGGGGGGGAGGGGGCACTGAAGCTTTCTTT. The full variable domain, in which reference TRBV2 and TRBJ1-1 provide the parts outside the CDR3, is EPEVTQTPSHQVTQMGQEVILRCVPISNHLYFYWYRQILGQKVEFLVSFYNNEISEKSEIFDDQFSVERPDGSNFTLKIRSTKLEDSAMYFCASSAPRGGGGTEAFFGQGTRLTVV.